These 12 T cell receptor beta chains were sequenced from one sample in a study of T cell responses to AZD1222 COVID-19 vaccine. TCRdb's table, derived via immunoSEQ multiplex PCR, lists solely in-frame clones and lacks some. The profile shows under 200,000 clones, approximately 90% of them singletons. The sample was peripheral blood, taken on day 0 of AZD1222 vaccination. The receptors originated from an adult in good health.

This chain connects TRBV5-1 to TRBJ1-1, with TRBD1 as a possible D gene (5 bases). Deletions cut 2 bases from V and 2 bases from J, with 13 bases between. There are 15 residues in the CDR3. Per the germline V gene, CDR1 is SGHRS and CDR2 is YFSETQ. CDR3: CASSLITGSNTEAFF. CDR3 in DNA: TGCGCCAGCAGCTTAATTACAGGTAGCAACACTGAAGCTTTCTTT. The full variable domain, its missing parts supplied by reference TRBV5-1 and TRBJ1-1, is KAGVTQTPRYLIKTRGQQVTLSCSPISGHRSVSWYQQTPGQGLQFLFEYFSETQRNKGNFPGRFSGRQFSNSRSEMNVSTLELGDSALYLCASSLITGSNTEAFFGQGTRLTVV.

The CDR3 reads CSARVQVWHF. CDR3 nucleotide sequence: TGCAGTGCTAGGGTACAGGTTTGGCATTTT. The chain joins TRBV20-1 to TRBJ1-5; D possibly corresponds to TRBD1 (5 bases). V lost 3 bases and J 15 bases, leaving 12 bases between the germline ends. This CDR3 is 10 amino acids long. In germline, CDR1 is DFQATT, CDR2 SNEGSKA (reference sequence).

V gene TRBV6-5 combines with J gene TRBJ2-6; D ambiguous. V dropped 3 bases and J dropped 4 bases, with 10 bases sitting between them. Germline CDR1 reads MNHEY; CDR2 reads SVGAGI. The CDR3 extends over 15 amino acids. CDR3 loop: CASSYAVEGANVLTF. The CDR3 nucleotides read TGTGCCAGCAGTTATGCCGTGGAAGGGGCCAACGTCCTGACTTTC.

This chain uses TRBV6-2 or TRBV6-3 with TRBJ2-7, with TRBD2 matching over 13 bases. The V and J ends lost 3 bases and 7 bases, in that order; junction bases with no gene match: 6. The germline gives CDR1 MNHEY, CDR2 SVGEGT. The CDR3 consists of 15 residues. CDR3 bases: TGTGCCAGCAGTTATTCGGGACTAGCGGGGATAGAGCAGTACTTC. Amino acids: CASSYSGLAGIEQYF.

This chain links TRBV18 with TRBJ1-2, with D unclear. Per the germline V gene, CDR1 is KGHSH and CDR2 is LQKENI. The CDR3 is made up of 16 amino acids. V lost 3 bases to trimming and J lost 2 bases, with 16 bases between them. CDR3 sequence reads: CASSPRSGSENYGYTF. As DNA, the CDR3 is TGTGCCAGCTCACCCAGATCCGGCAGCGAAAACTATGGCTACACCTTC.

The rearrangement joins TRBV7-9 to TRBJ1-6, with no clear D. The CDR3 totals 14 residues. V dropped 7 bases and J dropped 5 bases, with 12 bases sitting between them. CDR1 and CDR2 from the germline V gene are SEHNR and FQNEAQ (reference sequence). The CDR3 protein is CASNSRQHNSPLHF. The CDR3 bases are TGTGCCAGCAACAGTCGTCAGCATAATTCACCCCTCCACTTT.

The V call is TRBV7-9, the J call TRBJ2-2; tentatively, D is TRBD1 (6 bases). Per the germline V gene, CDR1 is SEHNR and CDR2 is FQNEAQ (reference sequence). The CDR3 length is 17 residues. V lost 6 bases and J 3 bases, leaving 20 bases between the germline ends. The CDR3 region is CASSFLTQPGDTGELFF. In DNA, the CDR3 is TGTGCCAGCAGTTTTCTGACGCAACCAGGGGACACCGGGGAGCTGTTTTTT.

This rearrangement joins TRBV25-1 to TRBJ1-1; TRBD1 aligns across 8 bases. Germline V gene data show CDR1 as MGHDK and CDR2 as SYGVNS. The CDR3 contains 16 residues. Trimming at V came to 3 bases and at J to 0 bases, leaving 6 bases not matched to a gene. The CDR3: CASSEAPGGMNTEAFF. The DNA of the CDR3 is TGTGCCAGCAGTGAGGCTCCAGGGGGCATGAACACTGAAGCTTTCTTT. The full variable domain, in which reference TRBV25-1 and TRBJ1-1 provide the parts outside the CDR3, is EADIYQTPRYLVIGTGKKITLECSQTMGHDKMYWYQQDPGMELHLIHYSYGVNSTEKGDLSSESTVSRIRTEHFPLTLESARPSHTSQYLCASSEAPGGMNTEAFFGQGTRLTVV.

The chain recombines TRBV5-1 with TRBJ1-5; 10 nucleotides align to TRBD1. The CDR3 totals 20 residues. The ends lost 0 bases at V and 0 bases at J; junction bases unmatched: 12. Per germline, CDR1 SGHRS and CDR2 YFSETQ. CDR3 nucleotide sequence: TGCGCCAGCAGCTTGGCAGGGTCTGGGGGACAGGGGTATAGCAATCAGCCCCAGCATTTT. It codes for CASSLAGSGGQGYSNQPQHF.

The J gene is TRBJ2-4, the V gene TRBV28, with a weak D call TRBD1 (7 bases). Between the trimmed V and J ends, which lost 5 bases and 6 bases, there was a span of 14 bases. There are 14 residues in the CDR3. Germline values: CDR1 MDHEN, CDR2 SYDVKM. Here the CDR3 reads CASSPGGSGNIQYF. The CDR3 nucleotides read TGTGCCAGCAGTCCAGGGGGGAGTGGAAACATTCAGTACTTC.

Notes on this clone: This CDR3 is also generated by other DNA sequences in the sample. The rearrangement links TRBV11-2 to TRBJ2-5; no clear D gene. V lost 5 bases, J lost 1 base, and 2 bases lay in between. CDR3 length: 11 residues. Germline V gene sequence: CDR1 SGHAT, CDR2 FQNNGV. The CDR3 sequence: CASSLQETQYF. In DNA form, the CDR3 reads TGTGCCAGCAGCCTCCAAGAGACCCAGTACTTC. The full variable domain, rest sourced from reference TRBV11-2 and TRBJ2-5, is EAGVAQSPRYKIIEKRQSVAFWCNPISGHATLYWYQQILGQGPKLLIQFQNNGVVDDSQLPKDRFSAERLKGVDSTLKIQPAKLEDSAVYLCASSLQETQYFGPGTRLLVL.

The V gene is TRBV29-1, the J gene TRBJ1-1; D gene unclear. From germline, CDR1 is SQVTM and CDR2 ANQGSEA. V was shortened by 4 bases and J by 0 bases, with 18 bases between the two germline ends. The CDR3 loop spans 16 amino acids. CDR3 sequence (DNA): TGCAGCGTTGTGACCGGTTGGGAGGGATTGAACACTGAAGCTTTCTTT. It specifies CSVVTGWEGLNTEAFF.